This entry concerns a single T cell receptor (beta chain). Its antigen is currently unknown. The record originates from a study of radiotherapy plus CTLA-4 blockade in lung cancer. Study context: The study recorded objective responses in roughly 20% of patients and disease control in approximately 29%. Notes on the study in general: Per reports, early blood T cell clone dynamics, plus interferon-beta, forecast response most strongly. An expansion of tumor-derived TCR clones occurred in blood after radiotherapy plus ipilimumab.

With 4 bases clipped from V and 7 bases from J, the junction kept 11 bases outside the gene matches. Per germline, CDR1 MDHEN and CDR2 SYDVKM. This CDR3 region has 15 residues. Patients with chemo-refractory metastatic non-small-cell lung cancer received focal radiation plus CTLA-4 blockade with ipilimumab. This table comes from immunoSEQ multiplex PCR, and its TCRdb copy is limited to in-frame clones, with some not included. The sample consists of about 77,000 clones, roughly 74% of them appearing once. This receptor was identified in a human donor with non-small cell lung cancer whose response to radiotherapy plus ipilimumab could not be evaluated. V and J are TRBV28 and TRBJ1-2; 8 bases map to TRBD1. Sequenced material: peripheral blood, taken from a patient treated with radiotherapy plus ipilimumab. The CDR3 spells CASSSPPDRAPGYTF. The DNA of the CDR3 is TGTGCCAGCAGTTCCCCTCCGGACAGGGCCCCTGGCTACACCTTC.